The next 10 T cell receptor beta chains were all read from a single sample in a study of blood T cell repertoires in COVID-19. Only in-frame clones appear in the TCRdb table, and some are missing; sequencing was by immunoSEQ multiplex PCR. The data contain 45,000 to 55,000 clones, around 87% of them seen just once; the ten biggest clones take up 6.5% to 10%. Material for sequencing was peripheral blood. The receptors were gathered from a man in his forties or fifties with active COVID-19.

This sequence joins TRBV5-5 and TRBJ2-7; 7 bases map to TRBD1. This CDR3 has 16 amino acids. V lost 5 bases and J lost 4; bases outside the gene matches: 15. The germline gives CDR1 SGHKS, CDR2 YYEKEE (reference sequence). The CDR3 spells CASSPAPTGQLYEQYF. In DNA form, the CDR3 reads TGTGCCAGCAGTCCCGCCCCGACGGGACAGCTATACGAGCAGTACTTC.

J is TRBJ2-1 and V is TRBV9; 7 bases match TRBD2. Germline assignment: CDR1 SGDLS and CDR2 YYNGEE. V was pared by 2 bases and J by 6 bases, with 8 bases of the junction left unmatched. This CDR3 is 15 amino acids long. CDR3 DNA: TGTGCCAGCAGCGTTTGGGAGGGCCCCCGCAATGAGCAGTTCTTC. Amino acid sequence: CASSVWEGPRNEQFF.

This clone was seen a handful of times. The chain carries TRBV10-1 and TRBJ1-5; the D gene is possibly TRBD1 (6 bases). CDR3 length equals 17 residues. V lost 4 bases and J lost 0, with 16 bases in between. In germline, CDR1 is WNHNN, CDR2 SYGVQD (reference sequence). CDR3: CASSAGGEGYSNQPQHF. The CDR3 nucleotides are TGCGCCAGCAGTGCTGGGGGCGAAGGGTATAGCAATCAGCCCCAGCATTTT.

CDR3 in amino acids: CASSPSNTGDGGRAFF. In DNA, the CDR3 is TGTGCCAGCTCACCATCAAACACAGGGGACGGAGGACGGGCTTTCTTT. The genes are TRBV18 and TRBJ1-1; 7 bases map to TRBD1. Germline V gives CDR1 KGHSH, CDR2 LQKENI. CDR3 length equals 16 residues. The V gene end was trimmed by 2 bases and the J gene end by 11 bases; junction bases not matched to a gene: 17. The full variable domain, with the rest looked up from reference TRBV18 and TRBJ1-1, is NAGVMQNPRHLVRRRGQEARLRCSPMKGHSHVYWYRQLPEEGLKFMVYLQKENIIDESGMPKERFSAEFPKEGPSILRIQQVVRGDSAAYFCASSPSNTGDGGRAFFGQGTRLTVV.

A single count supports this clone. At the DNA level, this CDR3 is encoded by other sequences in the same sample as well. The chain uses TRBV18 and TRBJ2-2; tentative D call: TRBD1 (5 bases). Trimming stripped 4 bases from V and 1 base from J, with 10 bases between. The CDR3 loop spans 15 amino acids. CDR1 and CDR2 (germline): KGHSH, LQKENI. CDR3 region: CASSLGQGNTGELFF. In DNA, the CDR3 is TGTGCCAGCTCACTCGGCCAGGGGAACACCGGGGAGCTGTTTTTT.

This chain links TRBV19 with TRBJ1-2; D remains unclear. The germline V and J ends were trimmed by 1 base and 2 bases, with 14 bases remaining between them. The CDR3 loop spans 16 amino acids. Germline CDR1 reads LNHDA; CDR2 reads SQIVND (reference sequence). CDR3 protein: CASSIVPPQWNYGYTF. The CDR3, as DNA: TGTGCCAGTAGTATAGTGCCCCCGCAGTGGAACTATGGCTACACCTTC.

The chain employs TRBV19 and TRBJ1-5; TRBD1 aligns across 8 bases. The CDR3 totals 22 residues. V dropped 2 bases and J dropped 0; count of bases not matched to a gene: 21. CDR1 is LNHDA and CDR2 is SQIVND in the germline V gene (reference sequence). CDR3 in amino acids: CASSIPIFYKTGVLTSNQPQHF. The DNA of the CDR3 is TGTGCCAGTAGTATACCAATTTTTTATAAGACAGGGGTATTAACTAGCAATCAGCCCCAGCATTTT.

As concerns this clone: One junction end disagrees with the germline gene, perhaps due to a read error. Other DNA variants within this sample encode the same CDR3. This rearrangement joins TRBV6-1 to TRBJ2-5; 12 bases are a match to TRBD2. CDR1 MNHNS and CDR2 SASEGT come from the germline V gene. CDR3 size: 15 residues. In nucleotides, the CDR3 is TGTGCCAGCAGTGAACTAGCGGGGGGGCAAGAGACTCAGTACTTC. This sequence encodes CASSELAGGQETQYF.

J is TRBJ2-7 and V is TRBV7-6, with a possible D match to TRBD1 (6 bases). The V end lost 3 bases, the J end lost 6 bases, and 18 bases lay between the germline ends. The CDR3 consists of 15 residues. Per germline, CDR1 SGHVS and CDR2 FNYEAQ. The CDR3 spells CASSFEATGTTEQYF. CDR3 coding DNA: TGTGCCAGCAGCTTTGAGGCAACCGGGACAACCGAGCAGTACTTC. The full variable domain, rest sourced from reference TRBV7-6 and TRBJ2-7, is GAGVSQSPRYKVTKRGQDVALRCDPISGHVSLYWYRQALGQGPEFLTYFNYEAQQDKSGLPNDRFSAERPEGSISTLTIQRTEQRDSAMYRCASSFEATGTTEQYFGPGTRLTVT.

V and J are TRBV7-7 and TRBJ2-2; 11 bases match TRBD1. J lost 4 bases, V lost 5 bases, and 6 bases had no gene match. The length of the CDR3 is 16 residues. Germline assignment: CDR1 SSHAT and CDR2 FNYEAQ (reference sequence). Here the CDR3 DNA reads TGTGCCAGCAGCCCCCCTGGGACAGGGGGCACCGGGGAGCTGTTTTTT. Translated, it gives CASSPPGTGGTGELFF.